This TCR beta chain was recorded in a study of post-analysis software for immune sequencing data. With regard to this clonotype: The antigen is unknown.

Whole-study results and caveats: With F measure, samples from one preparation batch clustered together strongly. Patients showed TRBV5-6, TRBV5-1 and TRBV20-1 among roughly five TRBV segments more frequent than in controls. Controls significantly exceeded multiple sclerosis patients in normalized Chao1 diversity.

Unique molecular identifiers were present in the TCR beta cDNA libraries. MiXCR, applied by TCRdb to the PCR reads, yields one record per CDR3 protein. This table holds approximately 770,000 distinct CDR3 sequences, just over 45% found once. Germline V lookup: CDR1 LGHDT, CDR2 YNNKEL (reference sequence). This CDR3 is built from 11 residues. V was shortened by 0 bases and J by 10 bases, with 6 bases between the two germline ends. The specimen sequenced was blood. The chain couples TRBV3-1 to TRBJ2-5; D gene unclear. The clonotype was recovered from a girl aged 5-17 years with multiple sclerosis. CDR3 residues: CASSQEWVQYF. For the CDR3, the DNA is TGTGCCAGCAGCCAAGAATGGGTCCAGTACTTC.